This T cell receptor (beta chain) was observed in a study of T cell responses to AZD1222 COVID-19 vaccine. Study-wide background: Pooling of second doses given at about 4 or about 12 weeks was done.

Germline V gives CDR1 SGHNT, CDR2 YYREEE (reference sequence). The trim removed 0 bases at V and 0 bases at J, leaving 8 bases unmatched. This CDR3 has 17 amino acids. Libraries were prepared by immunoSEQ multiplex PCR; TCRdb keeps only in-frame clonotypes and omits some of them. The sample shows under 55,000 clones, around 80% of them seen only once. This TCR derives from an adult in good health. Here the sequenced sample was peripheral blood, taken on day 0 of AZD1222 vaccination. This rearrangement joins TRBV5-4 to TRBJ2-7; 8 bases match TRBD2. In DNA form, the CDR3 reads TGTGCCAGCAGCTTGGTCGGGCGGGGGGACCTCTCCTACGAGCAGTACTTC. Translated, it gives CASSLVGRGDLSYEQYF.